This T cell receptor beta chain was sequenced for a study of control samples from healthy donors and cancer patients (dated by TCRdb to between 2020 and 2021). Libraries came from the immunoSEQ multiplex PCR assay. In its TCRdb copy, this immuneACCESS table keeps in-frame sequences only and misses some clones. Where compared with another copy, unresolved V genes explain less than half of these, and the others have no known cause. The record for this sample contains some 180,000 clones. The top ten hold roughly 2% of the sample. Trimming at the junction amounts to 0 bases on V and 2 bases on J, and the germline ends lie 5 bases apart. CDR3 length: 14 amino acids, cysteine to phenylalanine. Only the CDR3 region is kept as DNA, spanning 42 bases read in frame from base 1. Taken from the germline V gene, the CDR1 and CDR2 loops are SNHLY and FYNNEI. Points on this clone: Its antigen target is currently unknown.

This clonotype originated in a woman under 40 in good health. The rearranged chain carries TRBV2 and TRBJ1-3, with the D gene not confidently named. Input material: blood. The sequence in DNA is TGTGCCAGCAGTGAAGCCCTGGCTGGAAACACCATATATTTT. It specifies CASSEALAGNTIYF.